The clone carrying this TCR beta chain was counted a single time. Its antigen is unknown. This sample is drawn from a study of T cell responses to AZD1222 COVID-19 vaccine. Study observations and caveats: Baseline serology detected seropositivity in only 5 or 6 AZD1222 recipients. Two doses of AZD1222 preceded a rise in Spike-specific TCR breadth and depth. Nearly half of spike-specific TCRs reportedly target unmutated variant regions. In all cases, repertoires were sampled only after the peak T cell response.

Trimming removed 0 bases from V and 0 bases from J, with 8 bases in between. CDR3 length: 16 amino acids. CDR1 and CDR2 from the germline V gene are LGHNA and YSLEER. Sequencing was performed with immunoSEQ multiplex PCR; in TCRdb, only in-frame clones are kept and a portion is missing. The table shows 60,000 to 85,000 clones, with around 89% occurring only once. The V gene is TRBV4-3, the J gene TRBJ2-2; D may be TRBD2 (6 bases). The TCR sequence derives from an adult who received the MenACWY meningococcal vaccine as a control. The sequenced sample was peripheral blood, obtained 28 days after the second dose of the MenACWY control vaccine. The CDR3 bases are TGCGCCAGCAGCCAAGATTGGGGGGCGAACACCGGGGAGCTGTTTTTT. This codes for CASSQDWGANTGELFF.